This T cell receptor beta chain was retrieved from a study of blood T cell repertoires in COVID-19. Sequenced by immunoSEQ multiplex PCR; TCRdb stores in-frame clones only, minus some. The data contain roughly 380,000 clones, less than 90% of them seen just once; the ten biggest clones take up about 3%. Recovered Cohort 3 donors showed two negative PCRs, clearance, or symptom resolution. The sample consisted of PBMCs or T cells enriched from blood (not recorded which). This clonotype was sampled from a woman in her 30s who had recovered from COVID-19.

The CDR3 DNA sequence: TGTGCCAGCAGCCCCCCCCGTGGGCTAGCGGGAAATGAGCAGTTCTTC. Translating it yields CASSPPRGLAGNEQFF. The chain couples TRBV9 to TRBJ2-1; 9 nucleotides match TRBD2. V shed 4 bases, J shed 7 bases, and the junction held 12 bases outside the gene matches. Looked up from germline, CDR1 is SGDLS and CDR2 is YYNGEE. The CDR3 runs to 16 residues.